The 20 T cell receptor beta chains below come from one sample, sequenced in a study of shared clonotypes between healthy human individuals. Sequencing was performed with immunoSEQ multiplex PCR; in TCRdb, only in-frame clones are kept and a portion is missing. The sample carries some 630,000 clones, approximately 79% recorded once. Source material: memory CD4+ T cells sorted from blood. Subset meaning: CD45RA-negative fraction. The receptor set was obtained from a woman aged 30 to 39 in good health.

A few counts support this clone. The chain has TRBV18 and TRBJ1-2; D might be TRBD1 (5 bases). Germline values: CDR1 KGHSH, CDR2 LQKENI. This CDR3 has 13 residues. The germline V and J ends were trimmed by 8 bases and 7 bases, with 17 bases remaining between them. In DNA, the CDR3 is TGTGCCAGCCGACCGGGAGAGCAGGGTGGCTACACCTTC. The encoded protein is CASRPGEQGGYTF.

This clone was seen only a few times. This CDR3 is also generated by other DNA sequences in the sample. The rearrangement links TRBV5-1 to TRBJ2-1; D call uncertain. The length of the CDR3 is 11 residues. V was clipped by 4 bases and J by 5 bases, with 4 bases between them. Per the germline V gene, CDR1 is SGHRS and CDR2 is YFSETQ. CDR3 coding DNA: TGCGCCAGCAGCCTACACAATGAGCAGTTCTTC. It specifies CASSLHNEQFF. The full variable domain, in which reference TRBV5-1 and TRBJ2-1 provide the parts outside the CDR3, is KAGVTQTPRYLIKTRGQQVTLSCSPISGHRSVSWYQQTPGQGLQFLFEYFSETQRNKGNFPGRFSGRQFSNSRSEMNVSTLELGDSALYLCASSLHNEQFFGPGTRLTVL.

On this clone itself: This same CDR3 is encoded by further DNA sequences in the sample. The gene calls are TRBV7-3 and TRBJ1-1; unclear D gene. Germline lookup yields CDR1 SGHTA and CDR2 FQGTGA. V was clipped by 5 bases and J by 5 bases, with 12 bases between them. This CDR3 comprises 13 residues. CDR3 bases: TGTGCCAGCAGCCCCCAAAGGGATACTGAAGCTTTCTTT. This translates into CASSPQRDTEAFF.

The chain uses TRBV19 and TRBJ1-5; no reliable D call. The germline V and J ends were trimmed by 3 bases and 1 base, with 10 bases remaining between them. The length of the CDR3 is 15 residues. CDR1 and CDR2 (germline): LNHDA, SQIVND (reference sequence). CDR3 sequence reads: CASSIQSSSNQPQHF. As DNA, the CDR3 is TGTGCCAGTAGTATTCAGTCCTCCAGCAATCAGCCCCAGCATTTT. The full variable domain, in which reference TRBV19 and TRBJ1-5 provide the parts outside the CDR3, is DGGITQSPKYLFRKEGQNVTLSCEQNLNHDAMYWYRQDPGQGLRLIYYSQIVNDFQKGDIAEGYSVSREKKESFPLTVTSAQKNPTAFYLCASSIQSSSNQPQHFGDGTRLSIL.

V usage is TRBV15 and J usage is TRBJ2-2, with TRBD2 matching over 13 bases. This CDR3 contains 17 residues. The V gene's germline CDR1 is LNHNV and CDR2 YYDKDF (reference sequence). The V and J ends lost 1 base and 7 bases, in that order; junction bases with no gene match: 6. CDR3 in amino acids: CATSRGWTSGSDGELFF. CDR3 coding DNA: TGTGCCACCAGCAGAGGGTGGACTAGCGGGAGCGACGGGGAGCTGTTTTTT.

This chain links TRBV2 with TRBJ2-7; the D gene could be TRBD1 or TRBD2 (5 bases each). The CDR3 is 11 amino acids. The V end lost 8 bases, the J end lost 8 bases, and 13 bases lay between the germline ends. Germline CDR1 reads SNHLY; CDR2 reads FYNNEI. The chain's CDR3 is CASPRGTKQYF. The CDR3 DNA reads TGTGCCAGCCCTAGAGGGACCAAGCAGTACTTC. Drawing the rest from reference TRBV2 and TRBJ2-7, the complete variable domain is EPEVTQTPSHQVTQMGQEVILRCVPISNHLYFYWYRQILGQKVEFLVSFYNNEISEKSEIFDDQFSVERPDGSNFTLKIRSTKLEDSAMYFCASPRGTKQYFGPGTRLTVT.

In the case of this clone: A single base is all that separates this from a far larger clone, so a read error is likely. The sample contains more than one DNA sequence encoding this CDR3. The chain couples TRBV27 to TRBJ2-3; possibly TRBD2 for D (6 bases). This CDR3 has 12 residues. V lost 2 bases and J 14 bases, leaving 14 bases between the germline ends. The germline CDR1 and CDR2 sequences are MNHEY and SMNVEV (reference sequence). CDR3 protein: CASSLNGGSPYF. The CDR3 DNA follows: TGTGCCAGCAGTTTAAACGGGGGATCTCCGTATTTT.

This clone was observed a single time. The V call is TRBV2, the J call TRBJ1-6, with 10 bases that match TRBD1. Germline CDR1 is SNHLY and CDR2 is FYNNEI. There are 15 residues in the CDR3. V shed 7 bases and J 9 bases; nucleotides not matched to a gene: 9. CDR3 region: CASIPETGGISPLHF. The CDR3, as DNA: TGTGCCAGCATCCCCGAGACAGGGGGCATTTCACCCCTCCACTTT.

The V and J genes are TRBV11-2 and TRBJ2-3; no firm D call. With 3 bases removed from V and 5 bases from J, the gap between germline ends came to 18 bases. The CDR3 extends over 16 amino acids. Looked up from germline, CDR1 is SGHAT and CDR2 is FQNNGV. The CDR3, as DNA: TGTGCCAGCAGCTTCCGGCGGCTGTCAGTTGAAGATACGCAGTATTTT. This encodes CASSFRRLSVEDTQYF.

The V gene is TRBV2, the J gene TRBJ1-3, with D hard to call. Germline CDR1 is SNHLY and CDR2 is FYNNEI. The CDR3 spans 17 residues. V lost 8 bases and J 0 bases, leaving 20 bases between the germline ends. This CDR3 reads CASSGETRRYSGNTIYF. CDR3 sequence (DNA): TGTGCCAGCTCCGGCGAGACTCGACGGTACTCTGGAAACACCATATATTTT.

V usage is TRBV6-4 and J usage is TRBJ2-2; D might be TRBD1 (5 bases). V lost 4 bases and J lost 6, with 12 bases in between. CDR1 and CDR2 (germline): MRHNA, SNTAGT. CDR3 size: 14 residues. In DNA form, the CDR3 reads TGTGCCAGCAGTGGCCAGGGAAACGCCGGGGAGCTGTTTTTT. Translation gives CASSGQGNAGELFF.

Many counts were recorded for this clone. Other DNA sequences in the same sample also yield this CDR3. The chain couples TRBV7-6 to TRBJ2-7; perhaps TRBD2 as D (6 bases). The V end was cut by 8 bases, the J end by 3 bases, with 17 bases between. In germline, CDR1 is SGHVS, CDR2 FNYEAQ. CDR3 length: 14 amino acids. The CDR3 sequence is CASVLGSGVYEQYF. The CDR3 DNA reads as TGTGCCAGCGTATTGGGGTCGGGGGTCTACGAGCAGTACTTC.

The V call is TRBV30, the J call TRBJ2-6; D may be TRBD2 (6 bases). The CDR3 covers 17 residues. Looked up from germline, CDR1 is GTSNPN and CDR2 is SVGIG (reference sequence). V was shortened by 0 bases and J by 0 bases, with 12 bases between the two germline ends. CDR3 residues: CAWSVTGVLSGANVLTF. The CDR3 nucleotides read TGTGCCTGGAGTGTAACGGGGGTACTCTCTGGGGCCAACGTCCTGACTTTC. The full variable domain, completed using reference TRBV30 and TRBJ2-6, is SQTIHQWPATLVQPVGSPLSLECTVEGTSNPNLYWYRQAAGRGLQLLFYSVGIGQISSEVPQNLSASRPQDRQFILSSKKLLLSDSGFYLCAWSVTGVLSGANVLTFGAGSRLTVL.

The chain uses TRBV10-3 and TRBJ1-2; a possible D gene is TRBD1 (5 bases). Germline V gene sequence: CDR1 ENHRY, CDR2 SYGVKD. V was trimmed by 6 bases and J by 8 bases, leaving 16 bases between them. This CDR3 is 13 amino acids long. CDR3 coding DNA: TGTGCCATCAGAGGACAAGTATCTAGGGGCTACACCTTC. Amino acids: CAIRGQVSRGYTF.

The chain recombines TRBV27 with TRBJ1-3; D may be TRBD1 (5 bases). Germline V gene sequence: CDR1 MNHEY, CDR2 SMNVEV (reference sequence). V lost 6 bases to trimming and J lost 3 bases, with 15 bases between them. This CDR3 comprises 15 residues. The CDR3 region has the DNA TGTGCCAGCAGCCTGGGCAGGGCAGATGGAAACACCATATATTTT. Its protein product is CASSLGRADGNTIYF.

The chain carries TRBV11-2 and TRBJ2-2; no definite D call. The length of the CDR3 is 14 residues. V was pared by 3 bases and J by 3 bases, with 8 bases between. The germline CDR1 and CDR2 sequences are SGHAT and FQNNGV. The DNA of the CDR3 is TGTGCCAGCAGCTTTCGGCCGGACACCGGGGAGCTGTTTTTT. This codes for CASSFRPDTGELFF.

This sequence joins TRBV29-1 and TRBJ2-1; the match to TRBD2 covers 14 bases. The J segment lost 4 bases and the V segment lost 6 bases, leaving 5 bases of the junction unmatched. This CDR3 contains 15 residues. The V gene's germline CDR1 is SQVTM and CDR2 ANQGSEA. CDR3 loop: CSVKGLAGDYNEQFF. In nucleotides, the CDR3 is TGCAGCGTGAAGGGACTAGCGGGGGATTACAATGAGCAGTTCTTC.

With regard to this clone: Possible read error: a much larger clone is one base away. The rearrangement joins TRBV2 to TRBJ2-3; no clear D gene. V lost 3 bases and J lost 6, with 4 bases in between. The CDR3 runs to 11 residues. The germline CDR1 and CDR2 sequences are SNHLY and FYNNEI. For the CDR3, the DNA is TGTGCCAGCAGTGACTGGGATACGCAGTATTTT. Translating it yields CASSDWDTQYF.

The V and J genes are TRBV28 and TRBJ1-3, with 9 bases matching TRBD1. V gave up 5 bases and J gave up 7 bases; unmatched junction bases: 6. The germline CDR1 and CDR2 sequences are MDHEN and SYDVKM. CDR3 size: 14 residues. The CDR3 nucleotides read TGTGCCAGCAGTAGGGGACAGGGAAGGAACACCATATATTTT. Protein sequence: CASSRGQGRNTIYF.

Worth noting for this clone: Other DNA sequences in this sample translate to the same CDR3. The V call is TRBV7-6, the J call TRBJ2-5; D unresolved. Per germline, CDR1 SGHVS and CDR2 FNYEAQ. The CDR3 is 11 residues long. V lost 2 bases to trimming and J lost 2 bases, with 0 bases between them. The CDR3 loop is CASSLQETQYF. The DNA of the CDR3 is TGTGCCAGCAGCTTACAAGAGACCCAGTACTTC.